What follows are 29 T cell receptor beta chains derived from one specimen sequenced in a study of cytomegalovirus exposure and HLA in healthy donors. TCRdb keeps only in-frame clones here, not all; method: immunoSEQ multiplex PCR. This sample has about 70,000 clones, with less than 95% found just once. The specimen was PBMCs. These receptors were taken from a woman between 18 and 29 years old in good health and CMV-seropositive.

This chain uses TRBV11-2 with TRBJ2-5; a weak D match, TRBD1 (5 bases). This CDR3 spans 16 amino acids. Trimming cost V 0 bases and J 3 bases, with 14 bases left between them. Germline assignment: CDR1 SGHAT and CDR2 FQNNGV. The CDR3 loop is CASSLDSQGTEETQYF. DNA for the CDR3: TGTGCCAGCAGCTTAGATAGCCAGGGCACAGAAGAGACCCAGTACTTC.

The rearrangement links TRBV12-5 to TRBJ2-5, with no clear D. The V end was cut by 4 bases, the J end by 2 bases, with 5 bases between. CDR3 size: 12 residues. Germline V gene data show CDR1 as LGHNT and CDR2 as FRNRAP. The CDR3 loop is CASGSPQETQYF. CDR3 sequence (DNA): TGTGCTAGTGGTTCCCCTCAAGAGACCCAGTACTTC.

This clone was picked up one time. V usage is TRBV7-8 and J usage is TRBJ2-7; the match to TRBD1 covers 7 bases. The CDR3 consists of 15 residues. After removal of 5 bases from V and 4 bases from J, the junction contained 11 bases not matched to a gene. Germline CDR1 reads SGHVS; CDR2 reads FQNEAQ. Here the CDR3 DNA reads TGTGCCAGCAGCCCGAACAGGGGTGGAGGATACGAGCAGTACTTC. Its protein is CASSPNRGGGYEQYF.

This clone was counted once. The CDR3 bases are TGTGCCAGCAGCCAAGATCTGTCTAGCGGGGGCGCAGATACGCAGTATTTT. It yields the protein CASSQDLSSGGADTQYF. This chain connects TRBV14 to TRBJ2-3; 10 bases match TRBD2. The CDR3 extends over 17 amino acids. Germline assignment: CDR1 SGHDN and CDR2 FVKESK. Trimming removed 0 bases from V and 4 bases from J; junction bases left unmatched: 7. The whole variable domain, filled in from reference TRBV14 and TRBJ2-3, reads EAGVTQFPSHSVIEKGQTVTLRCDPISGHDNLYWYRRVMGKEIKFLLHFVKESKQDESGMPNNRFLAERTGGTYSTLKVQPAELEDSGVYFCASSQDLSSGGADTQYFGPGTRLTVL.

The chain combines TRBV2 with TRBJ1-4, with D hard to call. Germline V gene sequence: CDR1 SNHLY, CDR2 FYNNEI. V was trimmed by 5 bases and J by 0 bases, leaving 7 bases between them. The CDR3 extends over 14 amino acids. The CDR3 DNA is TGTGCCAGCAGTAAGCTATCAACTAATGAAAAACTGTTTTTT. Its translation: CASSKLSTNEKLFF.

Note on this clone: Just one base apart from a much larger clone, this may be a read error. The chain has TRBV29-1 and TRBJ2-3; D is perhaps TRBD2 (5 bases). Trimming took off 3 bases at V and 2 bases at J, with 9 bases between the two ends. Germline-derived CDR1 and CDR2 are SQVTM and ANQGSEA. This CDR3 spans 13 amino acids. The CDR3, as DNA: TGCAGCGTTGAGAGGAGGTACACAGATACGCAGTATTTT. Amino acids: CSVERRYTDTQYF.

The genes are TRBV18 and TRBJ2-7; maybe TRBD1 (7 bases). In germline, CDR1 is KGHSH, CDR2 LQKENI. V dropped 1 base and J dropped 2 bases, with 12 bases sitting between them. There are 15 residues in the CDR3. CDR3 sequence reads: CASSPRQGGPYEQYF. The DNA of the CDR3 is TGTGCCAGCTCACCACGCCAGGGGGGTCCCTACGAGCAGTACTTC.

V usage is TRBV2 and J usage is TRBJ1-2, with no clear D. The CDR3 totals 13 residues. Germline assignment: CDR1 SNHLY and CDR2 FYNNEI. V was trimmed by 2 bases and J by 4 bases, leaving 8 bases between them. CDR3 DNA: TGTGCCAGCAGTGAACATGGCGGCTATGGCTACACCTTC. Its translation: CASSEHGGYGYTF.

J is TRBJ1-4 and V is TRBV18; TRBD1 aligns across 7 bases. The germline V gene encodes CDR1 KGHSH and CDR2 LQKENI. CDR3 length: 17 residues. Trimming cost V 3 bases and J 1 base; bases outside gene matches: 8. CDR3 loop: CASSPLSQGGTNEKLFF. The CDR3 DNA sequence: TGTGCCAGCTCACCCCTAAGCCAGGGGGGAACTAATGAAAAACTGTTTTTT.

This clone was seen a single time. The CDR3 loop is CASSEGEAGGPNEQFF. CDR3 coding DNA: TGTGCCAGCAGTGAAGGTGAAGCGGGAGGGCCTAATGAGCAGTTCTTC. The rearrangement links TRBV2 to TRBJ2-1; 10 nucleotides align to TRBD2. The V gene's germline CDR1 is SNHLY and CDR2 FYNNEI. The CDR3 spans 16 residues. The V and J ends lost 1 base and 7 bases, in that order; junction bases with no gene match: 7.

J is TRBJ1-2 and V is TRBV4-2; D is uncertain. This CDR3 has 13 residues. Germline values: CDR1 LGHNA, CDR2 YNFKEQ. The V and J ends lost 0 bases and 6 bases respectively, with 8 bases between them. This CDR3 reads CASSQEVVDGYTF. CDR3 DNA: TGTGCCAGCAGCCAAGAGGTAGTGGATGGCTACACCTTC.

This CDR3 reads CASRRVIADPQYF. CDR3 in DNA: TGTGCCAGCAGACGTGTGATAGCGGACCCGCAGTATTTT. The chain carries TRBV7-3 and TRBJ2-3; TRBD2 might be the D (6 bases). Germline V CDR1 and CDR2: SGHTA, FQGTGA. Trimming left V 6 bases short and J 10 bases short, with 17 bases between. The CDR3 runs 13 residues.

The V call is TRBV19, the J call TRBJ1-1; D not certain. This CDR3 region has 16 residues. The V end lost 5 bases, the J end lost 0 bases, and 16 bases lay between the germline ends. CDR1 LNHDA and CDR2 SQIVND come from the germline V gene (reference sequence). The CDR3 loop is CASSSPFRVVNTEAFF. The CDR3 DNA reads as TGTGCCAGTAGTTCTCCCTTTAGAGTCGTGAACACTGAAGCTTTCTTT.

In regard to this clone: Distinct nucleotide sequences in the sample also encode this CDR3. This chain connects TRBV2 to TRBJ2-1; the match to TRBD2 covers 9 bases. The germline CDR1 and CDR2 sequences are SNHLY and FYNNEI. The CDR3 spans 16 residues. With V trimmed by 1 base and J by 3 bases, 4 bases remained unmatched. CDR3 nucleotide sequence: TGTGCCAGCAGTGAAGTAAGACTAGCGGTCTACAATGAGCAGTTCTTC. Translated, it gives CASSEVRLAVYNEQFF.

This chain connects TRBV12-5 to TRBJ1-5, with 9 bases aligning to TRBD1. Germline CDR1 reads LGHNT; CDR2 reads FRNRAP. The CDR3 length is 15 residues. The V segment lost 6 bases and the J segment 4 bases; nucleotides outside the gene matches: 7. The CDR3 bases are TGTGCTAGTGGAGCGGGACAGGGACGGAATCAGCCCCAGCATTTT. The encoded protein is CASGAGQGRNQPQHF.

The J gene is TRBJ1-2, the V gene TRBV7-2; no clear D. There are 14 residues in the CDR3. The V and J ends lost 6 bases and 1 base respectively, with 12 bases between them. Germline V gene sequence: CDR1 SGHTA, CDR2 FQGNSA. CDR3 coding DNA: TGTGCCAGCAGAGACACAGCCTATAACTATGGCTACACCTTC. It translates to CASRDTAYNYGYTF.

This sequence joins TRBV27 and TRBJ2-1; TRBD1 matches 9 bases. The CDR3 length is 14 residues. The J segment lost 7 bases and the V segment lost 4 bases, leaving 5 bases of the junction unmatched. Germline values: CDR1 MNHEY, CDR2 SMNVEV (reference sequence). CDR3 in DNA: TGTGCCAGCAGTTCAGGACAGGGGAGGAATGAGCAGTTCTTC. Protein product: CASSSGQGRNEQFF.

V and J are TRBV30 and TRBJ2-1, with no clear D. V shed 3 bases and J shed 0 bases, with 6 bases lying between them. Germline lookup yields CDR1 GTSNPN and CDR2 SVGIG (reference sequence). The CDR3 is 13 residues long. The CDR3 protein is CAWSPVSYNEQFF. CDR3 in DNA: TGTGCCTGGAGCCCCGTCTCCTACAATGAGCAGTTCTTC.

This chain joins TRBV9 and TRBJ1-4, with 7 bases fitting TRBD1. Germline loops: CDR1 SGDLS, CDR2 YYNGEE. The CDR3 runs to 18 residues. Unmatched junction bases numbered 10, after V lost 2 bases and J lost 0 bases. CDR3 nucleotide sequence: TGTGCCAGCAGCGTGACGCCCGGGGACAGCTCAACTAATGAAAAACTGTTTTTT. Its protein is CASSVTPGDSSTNEKLFF.

Points on this clone: One end of the junction fails to match germline, which may point to a read error. The chain uses TRBV7-7 and TRBJ1-1; the D gene is possibly TRBD1 (5 bases). Germline V lookup: CDR1 SSHAT, CDR2 FNYEAQ (reference sequence). The CDR3 is 13 residues long. Here the CDR3 reads CASSPGLRTEAFF. The CDR3 nucleotides read TGTGCTAGCAGTCCGGGACTCCGCACTGAAGCTTTCTTT.

The gene calls are TRBV28 and TRBJ2-5; 12 bases fit TRBD2. Trimming took 8 bases from V and 7 from J; bases not matched to a gene: 14. The CDR3 runs to 16 residues. From germline, CDR1 is MDHEN and CDR2 SYDVKM. CDR3 protein: CASRAGLAGGQWTQYF. The CDR3 DNA follows: TGTGCCAGCCGGGCGGGGCTAGCGGGGGGGCAATGGACCCAGTACTTC.

CDR3 bases: TGTGCCAGCTCACCACTTAAAGGGGTTAATGGCTACACCTTC. Protein product: CASSPLKGVNGYTF. This chain connects TRBV18 to TRBJ1-2; possible D gene TRBD1, 5 bases. Trimming cost V 1 base and J 6 bases, with 12 bases left between them. CDR1 is KGHSH and CDR2 is LQKENI in the germline V gene. The CDR3 is 14 residues long.

The rearrangement joins TRBV2 to TRBJ2-7, with a possible D match to TRBD1 (6 bases). CDR3 length: 13 amino acids. V dropped 6 bases and J dropped 3 bases, with 12 bases sitting between them. The germline V gene encodes CDR1 SNHLY and CDR2 FYNNEI. The CDR3 spells CASRPGTNYEQYF. The CDR3 nucleotides are TGTGCCAGCAGACCCGGGACAAACTACGAGCAGTACTTC.

The V and J genes are TRBV5-1 and TRBJ2-7, with a weak D call TRBD2 (6 bases). This CDR3 spans 16 amino acids. The V gene's germline CDR1 is SGHRS and CDR2 YFSETQ. V was shortened by 4 bases and J by 3 bases, with 20 bases between the two germline ends. The CDR3 DNA reads as TGCGCCAGCAGCGACGACCTAAGGGAGGTGGTCTACGAGCAGTACTTC. The encoded protein is CASSDDLREVVYEQYF.

The chain has TRBV13 and TRBJ1-1, with 8 bases aligning to TRBD1. The CDR3 length is 14 residues. V dropped 5 bases and J dropped 1; count of bases not matched to a gene: 3. Germline-derived CDR1 and CDR2 are PRHDT and FYEKMQ (reference sequence). The CDR3 region has the DNA TGTGCCAGCAGCCTAGACAGGGGGAACACTGAAGCTTTCTTT. This codes for CASSLDRGNTEAFF.

The chain combines TRBV5-1 with TRBJ2-3, with 9 nucleotides matching TRBD2. V gave up 0 bases and J gave up 1 base; unmatched junction bases: 3. The germline V gene encodes CDR1 SGHRS and CDR2 YFSETQ. CDR3 length: 16 residues. CDR3 amino acids: CASSLVSGGRTDTQYF. CDR3 DNA: TGCGCCAGCAGCTTGGTTAGCGGGGGACGCACAGATACGCAGTATTTT. The full variable domain, its missing parts supplied by reference TRBV5-1 and TRBJ2-3, is KAGVTQTPRYLIKTRGQQVTLSCSPISGHRSVSWYQQTPGQGLQFLFEYFSETQRNKGNFPGRFSGRQFSNSRSEMNVSTLELGDSALYLCASSLVSGGRTDTQYFGPGTRLTVL.

The chain employs TRBV9 and TRBJ1-1, with D unclear. There are 14 residues in the CDR3. Germline loops: CDR1 SGDLS, CDR2 YYNGEE. The V gene lost 0 bases and the J gene lost 7 bases, with 13 bases spanning the gap. Written as DNA, the CDR3 is TGTGCCAGCAGCGTAGTCGGCAGTCCTAGTGAAGCTTTCTTT. Amino acids: CASSVVGSPSEAFF.

Concerning this clone: The junction differs from germline at one of its ends, possibly a read error. This chain connects TRBV7-7 to TRBJ2-7; the match to TRBD1 covers 8 bases. Germline V gene lookup returns CDR1 SSHAT and CDR2 FNYEAQ (reference sequence). CDR3 length: 15 residues. The CDR3 protein is CASSLGQGPAYEQYF. The CDR3 coding sequence is TGTGCTAGCAGCTTAGGACAGGGTCCAGCCTACGAGCAGTACTTC.

The chain joins TRBV27 to TRBJ2-7; 7 bases fit TRBD1. This CDR3 has 14 residues. The ends lost 3 bases at V and 4 bases at J; junction bases unmatched: 6. Germline CDR1 is MNHEY and CDR2 is SMNVEV (reference sequence). The CDR3 loop reads CASSLTGRPYEQYF. CDR3 coding DNA: TGTGCCAGCAGTTTGACAGGGAGACCATACGAGCAGTACTTC.